This entry is about one T cell receptor (beta chain). This clonotype was found once. Its target antigen remains unknown. No clone much larger than this one lies a single base away; base qualities are absent. One read alone makes for weak evidence. TCRalpha and TCRbeta libraries were amplified in separate semi-nested PCR reactions using Advantage 2 and reverse primers located in the TRAC or TRBC constant regions. Between 3.5 and 500 ng of total RNA was used as input for first-strand cDNA synthesis. TCR cDNA libraries were generated by 5'-RACE using the SMARTer PCR cDNA Synthesis kit, with a poly-dT primer for first-strand synthesis. Sample-specific 5-nucleotide barcodes were carried by the semi-nested constant-region reverse primers, and the resulting products were cleaned using the Zymo DNA Clean and Concentrator-5 kit. Up to ten barcoded samples were pooled, ligated to Illumina adaptors and sequenced on an Illumina MiSeq as 2 x 150 bp paired-end reads. Per the source publication's procedure: After demultiplexing, reads were aligned using BLAT against a custom library built from IMGT containing every combination of human TRAV, TRAJ, TRBV, TRBD and TRBJ. The best BLAT hits were picked using pslCDnaFilter (-maxAligns=1, -ignoreIntrons), and custom Perl scripts were used to calculate clonotype frequencies. TCRdb redid the processing of the public reads, applying fastp at Q25 and MiXCR, and retained in-frame beta chains. Every CDR3 protein is listed once, alongside the most common genes and DNA of its rows. TCRdb, not the original authors, processed these V and J calls. The sample table contains fewer than 5,500 distinct CDR3 sequences; only one count was recorded for under 30% of them. The leading ten clones occupy approximately 3% of the sample.

Sequences SSHAT (CDR1) and FNYEAQ (CDR2) are obtained from the germline V gene (reference sequence). The junction carries 25 bases between V and J, which are trimmed by 10 bases and 0 bases respectively. Taken from cysteine to phenylalanine, the CDR3 has 17 residues. The read is trimmed to its CDR3 DNA, 51 bases read in frame from base 1. The record originates from a study of T cells generated in artificial thymic organoids (dated by TCRdb to the late 2010s). In terms of the full investigation: The study compared the TCR alpha and beta CDR3 repertoires of CD8 single positive T cells derived from in vitro artificial thymic organoids against those of naive CD8 T cells from thymus and peripheral blood. The repertoire sequencing data shown were described as representative of three independent experiments. Findings and caveats that apply to the study as a whole: Organoid-derived T cells did not show skewed Valpha or Vbeta usage, which argues against unconventional lineages or clonal expansions being dominant. CD8 single positive T cells derived from organoids showed physiological TCR clonotype diversity comparable to the diversity seen in thymic and blood naive CD8 T cells.

Artificial thymic organoids were built by aggregating human HSPCs with MS5 murine stromal cells transduced with human DLL1, cultured at an air-liquid interface. Organoids were seeded with FACS-purified CD34+CD3- hematopoietic stem and progenitor cells depleted of residual T cells. The organoids were grown in serum-free RB27 medium, which consisted of RPMI 1640 supplemented with B27, FLT3L, IL-7 and ascorbic acid. Organoid and thymic CD3+TCRalphabeta+CD8 single positive T cells were FACS sorted before RNA extraction. For each sample, the RNeasy Micro kit was used to purify total RNA from about 40,000 to 200,000 sorted cells, and RNA quality was checked on an Agilent RNA 6000 Nano chip.

The TCR was taken from a human donor who gave cord blood stem cells for thymic organoid culture, a cardiac surgery patient who gave postnatal thymus, or a blood donor (not recorded which). Sample: naive CD8+ T cells grown in artificial thymic organoids from cord blood stem and progenitor cells. The sample's cell subset or site label, decoded: CD3+TCRalphabeta+CD8SP T cells; for blood, CD45RO-CCR7+ naive CD8+ T cells. Rearrangement joined TRBV7-7 to TRBJ2-7; the D segment may tentatively be TRBD1 or TRBD2, each giving 5 matched bases. CDR3 reads: CANSGAGYVKSSYEQYF. The nucleotide sequence reads TGTGCCAACTCCGGGGCAGGCTATGTAAAGAGCTCCTACGAGCAGTACTTC. Supplemented by the reference TRBV7-7 and TRBJ2-7 proteins around the CDR3, the complete variable domain is GAGVSQSPRYKVTKRGQDVTLRCDPISSHATLYWYQQALGQGPEFLTYFNYEAQPDKSGLPSDRFSAERPEGSISTLTIQRTEQRDSAMYRCANSGAGYVKSSYEQYFGPGTRLTVT.